Each of the 25 T cell receptor beta chains below was sequenced from the same sample in a study of T cell responses to AZD1222 COVID-19 vaccine. Sequencing was performed with immunoSEQ multiplex PCR; in TCRdb, only in-frame clones are kept and a portion is missing. The sample yields under 150,000 clones, approximately 90% seen once. Sequencing used peripheral blood, obtained on day 0 of AZD1222 vaccination. Receptor source: an adult in good health.

The V gene is TRBV10-3, the J gene TRBJ2-2; D is perhaps TRBD1 or TRBD2 (6 bases each). V lost 10 bases to trimming and J lost 8 bases, with 17 bases between them. This CDR3 is built from 13 residues. Germline-derived CDR1 and CDR2 are ENHRY and SYGVKD. CDR3 sequence (DNA): TGTGCCACCAGAGGTCCGGGGGCTGGGGAGCTGTTTTTT. It specifies CATRGPGAGELFF.

J is TRBJ1-5 and V is TRBV30; D is possibly TRBD1 (5 bases). With 2 bases removed from V and 4 bases from J, the gap between germline ends came to 9 bases. The CDR3 has 13 amino acids. Per germline, CDR1 GTSNPN and CDR2 SVGIG (reference sequence). CDR3 in amino acids: CAWSLGRNQPQHF. CDR3 nucleotide sequence: TGTGCCTGGAGTTTGGGACGGAATCAGCCCCAGCATTTT.

The J gene is TRBJ2-2, the V gene TRBV5-1; 9 bases are a match to TRBD1. In germline, CDR1 is SGHRS, CDR2 YFSETQ. The CDR3 contains 14 residues. V was clipped by 7 bases and J by 3 bases; unmatched bases: 4. In nucleotides, the CDR3 is TGCGCCAGCCACAGGGGGCTTGACACCGGGGAGCTGTTTTTT. Its translation is CASHRGLDTGELFF.

The CDR3 DNA follows: TGTGCCAGCAGTTTGGTCGGAAGCTACTACGAGCAGTACTTC. Protein: CASSLVGSYYEQYF. V is TRBV28 and J is TRBJ2-7; no definite D call. This CDR3 is 14 amino acids long. Between the trimmed V and J ends, which lost 3 bases and 3 bases, there was a span of 12 bases. Germline CDR1 reads MDHEN; CDR2 reads SYDVKM.

This chain connects TRBV5-6 to TRBJ1-4, with D hard to call. Germline V gene sequence: CDR1 SGHDT, CDR2 YYEEEE. The CDR3 extends over 16 amino acids. Trimming took off 4 bases at V and 8 bases at J, with 21 bases between the two ends. The CDR3 DNA sequence: TGTGCCAGCAGCACCTTTACCCGAAGGGAAGAAGAAAAACTGTTTTTT. Its translation is CASSTFTRREEEKLFF.

The chain joins TRBV5-6 to TRBJ2-6; TRBD2 agrees at 8 bases. Germline CDR1 and CDR2: SGHDT and YYEEEE. CDR3 length: 18 residues. V shed 4 bases, J shed 4 bases, and the junction held 13 bases outside the gene matches. Here the CDR3 DNA reads TGTGCCAGCAGCAGCGACTTTAGCGGGATACAAGGGGCCAACGTCCTGACTTTC. It encodes CASSSDFSGIQGANVLTF.

In DNA form, the CDR3 reads TGTGCTAGTGGTTTGGGGCCGTTGAACACTGAAGCTTTCTTT. It is translated as CASGLGPLNTEAFF. This sequence joins TRBV12-5 and TRBJ1-1; D unclear. The germline CDR1 and CDR2 sequences are LGHNT and FRNRAP. V lost 1 base and J lost 0, with 6 bases in between. This CDR3 comprises 14 residues.

The chain has TRBV11-1 and TRBJ1-1; the D gene is possibly TRBD1 (6 bases). Germline V CDR1 and CDR2: SGHAT, FQDESV (reference sequence). The CDR3 extends over 14 amino acids. V was clipped by 3 bases and J by 6 bases, with 14 bases between them. CDR3 region: CASSFLGGVAEAFF. CDR3 nucleotide sequence: TGTGCCAGCAGCTTCCTCGGGGGCGTAGCTGAAGCTTTCTTT.

The chain employs TRBV11-2 and TRBJ2-1, with D possibly being TRBD1 or TRBD2 (5 bases each). Looked up from germline, CDR1 is SGHAT and CDR2 is FQNNGV. With 4 bases removed from V and 9 bases from J, the gap between germline ends came to 7 bases. The CDR3 has 11 residues. The CDR3 nucleotides read TGTGCCAGCAGCTACGGGGCTGAGCAGTTCTTC. Protein product: CASSYGAEQFF. Complete variable domain (other parts from reference TRBV11-2 and TRBJ2-1): EAGVAQSPRYKIIEKRQSVAFWCNPISGHATLYWYQQILGQGPKLLIQFQNNGVVDDSQLPKDRFSAERLKGVDSTLKIQPAKLEDSAVYLCASSYGAEQFFGPGTRLTVL.

The V call is TRBV6-5, the J call TRBJ2-1; D perhaps matches TRBD1 (5 bases). Trimming removed 7 bases at V and 6 bases at J, with 13 bases between. The V gene's germline CDR1 is MNHEY and CDR2 SVGAGI. The CDR3 extends over 13 amino acids. Here the CDR3 DNA reads TGTGCCAGCACCAAAAGGGGTGGCAATGAGCAGTTCTTC. This gives the protein CASTKRGGNEQFF.

The chain links TRBV6-6 to TRBJ1-1; TRBD1 matches 9 bases. V lost 6 bases and J lost 5; bases outside the gene matches: 7. The germline gives CDR1 MNHNY, CDR2 SVGAGI (reference sequence). This CDR3 comprises 14 residues. CDR3 in amino acids: CASSPQTGGTEAFF. Written as DNA, the CDR3 is TGTGCCAGCAGCCCACAGACAGGGGGTACTGAAGCTTTCTTT.

The chain uses TRBV7-9 and TRBJ1-2; the D is unclear. Trimming left V 2 bases short and J 0 bases short, with 10 bases between. Germline V gene sequence: CDR1 SEHNR, CDR2 FQNEAQ (reference sequence). CDR3 length: 15 residues. The CDR3, as DNA: TGTGCCAGCAGCTTATTTTCAGGCACTAACTATGGCTACACCTTC. It yields the protein CASSLFSGTNYGYTF.

The rearrangement links TRBV28 to TRBJ1-1, with D perhaps matching TRBD1 (5 bases). CDR1 is MDHEN and CDR2 is SYDVKM in the germline V gene. This CDR3 is 12 amino acids long. With 8 bases removed from V and 4 bases from J, the gap between germline ends came to 11 bases. This chain's CDR3 is CASGQGGTEAFF. DNA for the CDR3: TGTGCCAGCGGGCAGGGAGGCACTGAAGCTTTCTTT.

This chain connects TRBV11-3 to TRBJ2-7, with D unresolved. The ends were cut back, 5 bases at V and 4 bases at J, with 6 bases in the middle. Germline-derived CDR1 and CDR2 are SGHNT and YENEEA. The CDR3 contains 11 residues. This CDR3 reads CASSARYEQYF. In DNA, the CDR3 is TGTGCCAGCAGCGCACGTTACGAGCAGTACTTC.

This chain joins TRBV29-1 and TRBJ1-1; 7 bases are a match to TRBD1. Germline-derived CDR1 and CDR2 are SQVTM and ANQGSEA. This CDR3 contains 14 residues. V gave up 2 bases and J gave up 4 bases; unmatched junction bases: 7. The DNA of the CDR3 is TGCAGCGTTGAAACCCGACAGGGAGGCACTGAAGCTTTCTTT. Translating it yields CSVETRQGGTEAFF.

The gene calls are TRBV21-1 and TRBJ1-1; TRBD1, the table's D call, lacks a check against the DNA. TRBV21-1 is a recognized pseudogene. The CDR3 has 15 amino acids. CDR3 loop: CASSRRGTLNTEAFF. The CDR3, as DNA: TGTGCCAGCAGCAGAAGGGGGACACTGAACACTGAAGCTTTCTTT.

The chain employs TRBV27 and TRBJ2-3; 7 nucleotides align to TRBD2. The CDR3 sequence is 14 residues long. Germline CDR1 MNHEY, CDR2 SMNVEV (reference sequence). V was pared by 4 bases and J by 4 bases, with 5 bases of the junction left unmatched. This chain's CDR3 is CASSSRTSSDTQYF. CDR3 bases: TGTGCCAGCAGTTCACGGACTAGTTCAGATACGCAGTATTTT.

V usage is TRBV19 and J usage is TRBJ1-5, with D tentatively TRBD1 (5 bases). The germline gives CDR1 LNHDA, CDR2 SQIVND (reference sequence). The CDR3 length is 12 residues. V was clipped by 4 bases and J by 9 bases, with 10 bases between them. The CDR3 DNA follows: TGTGCCAGTAGTACCGGGGCTCGGCCCCAGCATTTT. This translates into CASSTGARPQHF.

The V gene is TRBV2, the J gene TRBJ1-2, with TRBD1 matching over 10 bases. The germline CDR1 and CDR2 sequences are SNHLY and FYNNEI. The V segment lost 5 bases and the J segment 8 bases; nucleotides outside the gene matches: 8. The CDR3 covers 14 residues. In DNA, the CDR3 is TGTGCCAGCAGTACCGGGACAGGGGTCCGAGGCTACACCTTC. It translates to CASSTGTGVRGYTF.

The chain uses TRBV19 and TRBJ2-5, with TRBD1 matching over 8 bases. J was trimmed by 7 bases and V by 5 bases; bases with no gene match: 9. CDR1 and CDR2 (germline): LNHDA, SQIVND (reference sequence). CDR3 length: 14 residues. The CDR3 loop reads CASSGTGGVATQYF. DNA for the CDR3: TGTGCCAGTAGTGGGACAGGAGGGGTGGCGACCCAGTACTTC.

This chain uses TRBV7-9 with TRBJ2-1, with 9 bases fitting TRBD2. Looked up from germline, CDR1 is SEHNR and CDR2 is FQNEAQ (reference sequence). V was pared by 3 bases and J by 7 bases, with 10 bases of the junction left unmatched. The CDR3 runs 16 residues. The CDR3 here is CASSLGTSRSRNEQFF. CDR3 DNA sequence: TGTGCCAGCAGCTTGGGGACTAGCAGGTCGAGGAATGAGCAGTTCTTC.

This chain joins TRBV7-8 and TRBJ2-3, with D unresolved. This CDR3 comprises 14 residues. Looked up from germline, CDR1 is SGHVS and CDR2 is FQNEAQ. V gave up 5 bases and J gave up 5 bases, with 14 bases separating them. In DNA form, the CDR3 reads TGTGCCAGCAGCAAGGGCAGCGTAGGAGATACGCAGTATTTT. Protein: CASSKGSVGDTQYF.

This sequence joins TRBV10-3 and TRBJ2-4; 7 positions agree with TRBD2. Trimming at V came to 0 bases and at J to 6 bases, leaving 2 bases not matched to a gene. Germline assignment: CDR1 ENHRY and CDR2 SYGVKD. The CDR3 is made up of 14 amino acids. The CDR3: CAISESGGRNIQYF. CDR3 bases: TGTGCCATCAGTGAGTCCGGGGGGAGAAACATTCAGTACTTC.

This clone was counted a few times. J is TRBJ1-1 and V is TRBV18, with 9 bases that match TRBD1. The V gene end was trimmed by 3 bases and the J gene end by 5 bases; junction bases not matched to a gene: 10. Germline CDR1 is KGHSH and CDR2 is LQKENI. This CDR3 region has 16 residues. The CDR3, as DNA: TGTGCCAGCTCACCTCGTCCCGGGACAGGGTGGACTGAAGCTTTCTTT. Translation: CASSPRPGTGWTEAFF.

This sequence joins TRBV28 and TRBJ1-3; tentative D call: TRBD1 (5 bases). Per the germline V gene, CDR1 is MDHEN and CDR2 is SYDVKM. The CDR3 loop spans 15 amino acids. Between the trimmed V and J ends, which lost 5 bases and 0 bases, there was a span of 11 bases. CDR3 DNA: TGTGCCAGCAGTCCCCCGGGACGCTCTGGAAACACCATATATTTT. Its protein product is CASSPPGRSGNTIYF.